This T cell receptor (beta chain) was identified in a study of blood T cell repertoires in COVID-19. Turning to the study itself: Collection of acute and convalescent COVID-19 samples took place in the United States, Italy and Spain. The analysed material was cDNA or gDNA that came from T cells, B-cell-depleted T cells, or PBMCs.

Authors' processing steps: Amplified reference gene primers provided the basis for estimating nucleated cell counts. Generated by immunoSEQ multiplex PCR, the TCRdb table keeps only in-frame clones and is missing some. The V and J calls and clone size are taken from that table; D and trimming were inferred from the DNA. The table includes approximately 50,000 clones, 90% to 95% detected once. V dropped 4 bases and J dropped 1 base, with 8 bases sitting between them. This CDR3 region has 13 residues. Germline V CDR1 and CDR2: SGHDT, YYEEEE. The sequence was obtained from a man between 45 and 60 years old with active COVID-19. The sample consisted of peripheral blood. The J gene is TRBJ1-1, the V gene TRBV5-6; D gene unclear. CDR3 sequence: CASSHNRNTEAFF. In DNA, the CDR3 is TGTGCCAGCAGCCACAACAGGAACACTGAAGCTTTCTTT. Supplemented by reference TRBV5-6 and TRBJ1-1, the full variable domain reads DAGVTQSPTHLIKTRGQQVTLRCSPKSGHDTVSWYQQALGQGPQFIFQYYEEEERQRGNFPDRFSGHQFPNYSSELNVNALLLGDSALYLCASSHNRNTEAFFGQGTRLTVV.